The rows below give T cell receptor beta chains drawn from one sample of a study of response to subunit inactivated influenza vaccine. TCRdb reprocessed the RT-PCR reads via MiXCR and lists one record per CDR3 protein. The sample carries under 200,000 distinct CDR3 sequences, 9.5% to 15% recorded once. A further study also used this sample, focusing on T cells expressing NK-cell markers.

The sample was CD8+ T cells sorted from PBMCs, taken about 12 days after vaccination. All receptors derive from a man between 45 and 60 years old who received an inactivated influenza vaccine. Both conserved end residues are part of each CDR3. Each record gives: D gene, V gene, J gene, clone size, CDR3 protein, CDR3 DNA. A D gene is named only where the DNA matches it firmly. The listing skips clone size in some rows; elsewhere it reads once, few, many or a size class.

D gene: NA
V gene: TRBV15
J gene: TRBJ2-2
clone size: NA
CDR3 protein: CATSRDSGYTGELFF
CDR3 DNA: TGTGCCACCAGCAGAGATTCAGGGTACACCGGGGAGCTGTTTTTT

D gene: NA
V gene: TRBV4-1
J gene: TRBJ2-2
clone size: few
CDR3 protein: CASSQAWPGQFTGELFF
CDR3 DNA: TGCGCCAGCAGCCAAGCGTGGCCAGGACAATTCACCGGGGAGCTGTTTTTT

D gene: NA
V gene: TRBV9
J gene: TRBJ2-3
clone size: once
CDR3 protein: CASSAGSSSTDTQFF
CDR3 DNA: TGTGCCAGCAGCGCCGGGTCCTCTAGCACAGATACGCAGTTTTTT

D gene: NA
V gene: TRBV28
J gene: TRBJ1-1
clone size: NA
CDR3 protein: CASSLLVGSMNTEAFF
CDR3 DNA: TGTGCCAGCAGTTTATTAGTGGGTTCCATGAACACTGAAGCTTTCTTT

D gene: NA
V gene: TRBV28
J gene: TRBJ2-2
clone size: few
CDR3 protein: CASSYEQGRAGELFF
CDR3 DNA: TGTGCCAGCAGTTACGAGCAGGGGAGGGCCGGGGAGCTGTTTTTT

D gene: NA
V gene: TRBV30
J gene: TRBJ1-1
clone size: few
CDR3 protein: CAWRRGHNTEAFF
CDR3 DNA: TGTGCCTGGAGAAGGGGCCACAACACTGAAGCTTTCTTT

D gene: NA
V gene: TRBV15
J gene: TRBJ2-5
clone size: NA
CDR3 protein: CATSTAPRQGGRETQYF
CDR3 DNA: TGTGCCACCAGCACCGCCCCGCGACAGGGAGGGAGGGAGACCCAGTACTTC

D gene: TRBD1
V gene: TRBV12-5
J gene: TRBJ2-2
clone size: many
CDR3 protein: CASGSGQGPIGELFF
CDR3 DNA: TGTGCTAGTGGTTCTGGACAGGGGCCCATCGGGGAGCTGTTTTTT

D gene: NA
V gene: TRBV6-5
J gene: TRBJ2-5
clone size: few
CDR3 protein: CASSYFGGDAETQYF
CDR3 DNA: TGTGCCAGCAGTTACTTTGGAGGGGATGCGGAGACCCAGTACTTC

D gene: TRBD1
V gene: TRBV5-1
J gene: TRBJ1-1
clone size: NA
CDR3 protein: CASSRWTGGMNTEAFF
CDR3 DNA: TGCGCCAGCAGCCGTTGGACAGGGGGGATGAACACTGAAGCTTTCTTT

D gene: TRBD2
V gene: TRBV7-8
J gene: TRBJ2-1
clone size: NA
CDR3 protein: CASSEASGGAYNEQFF
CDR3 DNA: TGTGCCAGCAGCGAGGCTAGCGGGGGGGCCTACAATGAGCAGTTCTTC

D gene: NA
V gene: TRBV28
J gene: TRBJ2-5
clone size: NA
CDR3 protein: CASSFPQETQYF
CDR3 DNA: TGTGCCAGCAGTTTCCCCCAAGAGACCCAGTACTTC

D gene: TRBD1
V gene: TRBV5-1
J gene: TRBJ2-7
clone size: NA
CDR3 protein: CASSLTDRVIHEQYF
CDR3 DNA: TGCGCCAGCAGCCTTACTGACAGGGTGATCCACGAGCAGTACTTC

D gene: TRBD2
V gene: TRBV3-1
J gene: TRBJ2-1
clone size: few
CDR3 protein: CASSQGGLAAYNEQFF
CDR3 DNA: TGTGCCAGCAGCCAAGGGGGACTAGCGGCTTACAATGAGCAGTTCTTC

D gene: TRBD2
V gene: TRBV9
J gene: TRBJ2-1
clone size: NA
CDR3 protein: CASSAPGTMNNEQFF
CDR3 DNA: TGTGCCAGCAGCGCCCCAGGGACTATGAACAATGAGCAGTTCTTC

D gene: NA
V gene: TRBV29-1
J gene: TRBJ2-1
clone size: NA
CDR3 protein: CSVQGGAGEQFF
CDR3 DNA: TGCAGCGTCCAGGGGGGGGCCGGTGAGCAGTTCTTC

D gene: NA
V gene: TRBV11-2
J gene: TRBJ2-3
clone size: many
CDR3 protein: CASSLVPNTQYF
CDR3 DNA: TGTGCCAGCAGCTTAGTTCCGAATACGCAGTATTTT

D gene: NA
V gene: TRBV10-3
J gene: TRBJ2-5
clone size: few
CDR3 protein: CAISESIIQPGETQYF
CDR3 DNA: TGTGCCATCAGTGAGTCGATTATTCAGCCTGGAGAGACCCAGTACTTC

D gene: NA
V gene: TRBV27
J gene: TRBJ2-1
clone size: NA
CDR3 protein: CASSLIGPVAGGNEQFF
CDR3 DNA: TGTGCCAGCAGTTTAATCGGACCAGTGGCCGGGGGCAATGAGCAGTTCTTC

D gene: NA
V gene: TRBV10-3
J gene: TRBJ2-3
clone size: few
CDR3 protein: CAIRVRGATDTQYF
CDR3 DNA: TGTGCCATCAGAGTCCGAGGCGCCACAGATACGCAGTATTTT

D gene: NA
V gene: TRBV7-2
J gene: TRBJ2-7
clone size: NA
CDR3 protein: CASTPTRGLYEQYF
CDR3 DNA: TGTGCCAGCACCCCCACCAGGGGCCTCTACGAGCAGTACTTC

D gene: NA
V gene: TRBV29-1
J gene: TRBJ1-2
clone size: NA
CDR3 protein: CSVEDIEEGPVRDISRVVYGYTF
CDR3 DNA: TGCAGCGTTGAAGATATAGAAGAGGGGCCCGTTCGGGACATCTCCCGCGTGGTGTATGGCTACACCTTC

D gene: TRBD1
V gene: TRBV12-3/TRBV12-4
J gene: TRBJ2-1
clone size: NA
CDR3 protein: CASTHGQASYNEQFF
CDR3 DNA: TGTGCCAGCACTCATGGACAGGCCTCCTACAATGAGCAGTTCTTC

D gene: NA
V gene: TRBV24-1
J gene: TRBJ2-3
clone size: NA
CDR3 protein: CAIKDLHTDTQYF
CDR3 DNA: TGTGCCATCAAGGACCTACACACAGATACGCAGTATTTT

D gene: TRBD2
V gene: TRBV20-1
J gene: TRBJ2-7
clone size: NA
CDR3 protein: CSARDPNSGTHEQYF
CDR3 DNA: TGCAGTGCTAGAGATCCGAATAGCGGGACCCACGAGCAGTACTTC

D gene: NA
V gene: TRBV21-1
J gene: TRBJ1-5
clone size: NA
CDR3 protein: CASSKVARGSGNQPQHF
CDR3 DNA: NA

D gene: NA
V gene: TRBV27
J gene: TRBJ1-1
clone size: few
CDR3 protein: CASSFRGVGRENEAFF
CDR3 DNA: TGTGCCAGCAGCTTTCGGGGGGTCGGCAGAGAAAATGAAGCTTTCTTT

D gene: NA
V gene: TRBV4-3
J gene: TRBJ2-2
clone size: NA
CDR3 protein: CASSQDSAWQGAGELFF
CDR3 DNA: TGCGCCAGCAGCCAAGATAGCGCCTGGCAGGGTGCCGGGGAGCTGTTTTTT

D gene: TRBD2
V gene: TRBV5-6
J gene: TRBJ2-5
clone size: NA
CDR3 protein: CASSFSLAGGTETQYF
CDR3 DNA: TGTGCCAGCAGCTTTTCTCTAGCGGGGGGGACGGAGACCCAGTACTTC